This passage covers 13 T cell receptor beta chains from one sample sequenced in a study of T cell responses to AZD1222 COVID-19 vaccine. Measured with immunoSEQ multiplex PCR; TCRdb has only the in-frame clones, and not every one. The sample contains approximately 64,000 clones, about four fifths of which appear only once. Sample: peripheral blood, taken on day 0 of AZD1222 vaccination. Receptors originate from an adult in good health.

V gene TRBV6-5 combines with J gene TRBJ2-2; D may be TRBD1 or TRBD2 (5 bases each). Trimming took off 10 bases at V and 4 bases at J, with 16 bases between the two ends. The CDR3 extends over 14 amino acids. CDR1 is MNHEY and CDR2 is SVGAGI in the germline V gene. CDR3 DNA: TGTGCCACGGGCTCGGGACCATCCACCGGGGAGCTGTTTTTT. Protein: CATGSGPSTGELFF.

The rearrangement uses TRBV6-1 and TRBJ1-2; 7 bases match TRBD1. This CDR3 is 14 amino acids long. V lost 3 bases, J lost 4 bases, and 5 bases stayed unmatched. Germline loops: CDR1 MNHNS, CDR2 SASEGT. CDR3 bases: TGTGCCAGCAGTGACACGGGGACAGTCTATGGCTACACCTTC. Translating gives CASSDTGTVYGYTF.

V is TRBV6-5 and J is TRBJ1-1; D possibly corresponds to TRBD1 (5 bases). Looked up from germline, CDR1 is MNHEY and CDR2 is SVGAGI. There are 13 residues in the CDR3. The V gene lost 6 bases and the J gene lost 3 bases, with 11 bases spanning the gap. The CDR3 DNA sequence: TGTGCCAGCAGGGACCCGGGGGACACTGAAGCTTTCTTT. Protein: CASRDPGDTEAFF.

This clone was recorded a few times. This chain links TRBV5-1 with TRBJ2-3; D uncertain. Between the trimmed V and J ends, which lost 4 bases and 0 bases, there was a span of 9 bases. The V gene's germline CDR1 is SGHRS and CDR2 YFSETQ. The CDR3 has 14 residues. The CDR3 coding sequence is TGCGCCAGCAGCCTAGATACTAGCACAGATACGCAGTATTTT. As protein: CASSLDTSTDTQYF.

The chain uses TRBV7-2 and TRBJ1-4, with no clear D. CDR1 is SGHTA and CDR2 is FQGNSA in the germline V gene. CDR3 length: 16 residues. V shed 3 bases and J shed 0 bases, with 11 bases lying between them. CDR3 in DNA: TGTGCCAGCAGCTTGAGGGCTATTGCAACTAATGAAAAACTGTTTTTT. It yields the protein CASSLRAIATNEKLFF.

This chain joins TRBV7-9 and TRBJ2-1; 8 nucleotides line up with TRBD1. The germline gives CDR1 SEHNR, CDR2 FQNEAQ (reference sequence). V lost 10 bases to trimming and J lost 9 bases; unmatched junction nucleotides: 14. CDR3 size: 14 residues. CDR3 bases: TGTGCCACCACCGTCCAGGGGGCTGTGTCTGAGCAGTTCTTC. Translating gives CATTVQGAVSEQFF.

The V gene is TRBV2, the J gene TRBJ1-2; a weak D match, TRBD1 (5 bases). Germline CDR1 reads SNHLY; CDR2 reads FYNNEI. The length of the CDR3 is 15 residues. The V end was cut by 5 bases, the J end by 7 bases, with 20 bases between. The CDR3, as DNA: TGTGCCAGCAGTTCGACGGGGGGAGTTCAGTCTGGCTACACCTTC. Translation: CASSSTGGVQSGYTF.

This chain uses TRBV9 with TRBJ1-1; 8 nucleotides agree with TRBD1. The CDR3 covers 14 residues. CDR1 and CDR2 (germline): SGDLS, YYNGEE. Unmatched junction bases numbered 13, after V lost 4 bases and J lost 11 bases. In DNA form, the CDR3 reads TGTGCCAGCAGCTCAATGACAGGGGACTCGAAGGCTTTCTTT. Its translation is CASSSMTGDSKAFF.

The chain combines TRBV29-1 with TRBJ1-2; D gene uncertain. Germline V gives CDR1 SQVTM, CDR2 ANQGSEA. The CDR3 loop spans 13 amino acids. V lost 4 bases and J lost 4, with 13 bases in between. The CDR3 DNA sequence: TGCAGCGTTGTAACGGGAGACCTCTATGGCTACACCTTC. Translated, it gives CSVVTGDLYGYTF. Filled out from reference TRBV29-1 and TRBJ1-2, the complete variable domain reads SAVISQKPSRDICQRGTSLTIQCQVDSQVTMMFWYRQQPGQSLTLIATANQGSEATYESGFVIDKFPISRPNLTFSTLTVSNMSPEDSSIYLCSVVTGDLYGYTFGSGTRLTVV.

The chain uses TRBV11-2 and TRBJ1-3; 8 bases match TRBD1. The junction had 10 bases not matched to a gene; V was cut back by 5 bases and J by 4 bases. CDR1 is SGHAT and CDR2 is FQNNGV in the germline V gene. The length of the CDR3 is 16 residues. The CDR3 is CASSVRGQGAGNTIYF. The CDR3 region has the DNA TGTGCCAGCAGCGTACGCGGACAGGGAGCAGGAAACACCATATATTTT.

V is TRBV3-1 (or the pseudogene TRBV3-2) and J is TRBJ2-3; 7 bases agree with TRBD2. The CDR3 is 13 amino acids. The V segment lost 1 base and the J segment 5 bases; nucleotides outside the gene matches: 0. CDR1 is LGHDT and CDR2 is YNNKEL in the germline V gene (reference sequence). CDR3 nucleotide sequence: TGTGCCAGCAGCCAAGCGGGGGGAGATACGCAGTATTTT. It specifies CASSQAGGDTQYF.

The chain has TRBV4-2 and TRBJ2-3; D gene ambiguous. Germline assignment: CDR1 LGHNA and CDR2 YNFKEQ. V lost 9 bases, J lost 6 bases, and 16 bases lay in between. The CDR3 consists of 13 residues. CDR3 protein: CASSENPPDTQYF. The CDR3 bases are TGTGCCAGTTCGGAAAACCCCCCCGATACGCAGTATTTT.

The chain recombines TRBV4-1 with TRBJ1-5; possible D gene TRBD1, 5 bases. Germline V gene sequence: CDR1 MGHRA, CDR2 YSYEKL. Trimming took off 10 bases at V and 3 bases at J, with 7 bases between the two ends. The CDR3 is made up of 11 amino acids. As DNA, the CDR3 is TGCGCCAAAGGGGACAATCAGCCCCAGCATTTT. This translates into CAKGDNQPQHF.